The rows below give T cell receptor beta chains drawn from one sample of a study of blood T cell repertoires in COVID-19. The repertoire was sequenced with immunoSEQ multiplex PCR; TCRdb's copy has only in-frame clones and lacks some. In the table there are around 160,000 clones, around nine tenths of which are singletons. Source material: peripheral blood. These TCRs come from an older woman with COVID-19, enrolled during active disease. Each CDR3 is given with its conserved first and last residue. The D gene is left open where the match is weak. Expanded clones get a size class; other rows say once, few or many, or leave the size out.

. . TRBJ1-2 10 TRBV28 TGTGCCAGCAGTTTTCGGGGCTACACCTTC CASSFRGYTF
TRBD2 once TRBJ2-3 18 TRBV9 TGTGCCAGCAGCGTAGGGACTAGCGGGGGCCGAAGCACAGATACGCAGTATTTT CASSVGTSGGRSTDTQYF
TRBD1 . TRBJ1-4 16 TRBV5-1 TGCGCCAGCAGCTTGGGGGGGACAGCAACTAATGAAAAACTGTTTTTT CASSLGGTATNEKLFF
. . TRBJ1-2 14 TRBV4-1 TGCGCCAGCAGCCAGGTTCAGGGATCGGGTGGCTACACCTTC CASSQVQGSGGYTF
TRBD1 . TRBJ2-3 15 TRBV30 TGTGCCTGGTTGGACAGGGGCTCAAGCACAGATACGCAGTATTTT CAWLDRGSSTDTQYF
. . TRBJ1-4 15 TRBV7-9 TGTGCCAGCAGCTTATGGGTTCGGACAGATGAAAAACTGTTTTTT CASSLWVRTDEKLFF
. . TRBJ1-3 14 TRBV19 TGTGCCAGTTTCTCCTTCGGGGGGGTAAACACCATATATTTT CASFSFGGVNTIYF
. . TRBJ2-7 15 TRBV19 TGTGCCAGTAGTATGGGGAGCTCCCTGGGGTACGAGCAGTACTTC CASSMGSSLGYEQYF
. . TRBJ1-1 12 TRBV4-2 TGTGCCAGCAGCCAAAATGGACAGGAAGCTTTCTTT CASSQNGQEAFF
TRBD1 . TRBJ1-5 15 TRBV2 TGTGCCAGCGAACCCGGGACAGGGAAATATCAGCCCCAGCATTTT CASEPGTGKYQPQHF
TRBD2 . TRBJ2-7 13 TRBV11-3 TGTGCCAGCAGCTCCAGGACTAGCCCCGAGCAGTACTTC CASSSRTSPEQYF
. once TRBJ1-3 14 TRBV5-4 TGTGCCAGCAGCTTACAGGCTTCTGGAAACACCATATATTTT CASSLQASGNTIYF
TRBD2 . TRBJ2-7 15 TRBV28 TGTGCCAGCAGTTTATGGCGGGGGGACCCTTACGAGCAGTACTTC CASSLWRGDPYEQYF
TRBD2 . TRBJ2-5 15 TRBV5-6 TGTGCCAGCAGCGGTACTAGCGGGCACCAAGAGACCCAGTACTTC CASSGTSGHQETQYF
. . TRBJ1-5 17 TRBV4-2 TGTGCCAGCAGCCAAGATAATTGGAGGGCAGGCGGGCAGCCCCAGCATTTT CASSQDNWRAGGQPQHF
TRBD1 . TRBJ1-1 15 TRBV2 TGTGCCAGCAGAAACCGGGACAGGGGGGGCACTGAAGCTTTCTTT CASRNRDRGGTEAFF
. . TRBJ1-2 13 TRBV7-9 TGTGCCAGCAGCCTACAGGGTTTCTATGGCTACACCTTC CASSLQGFYGYTF
. once TRBJ2-2 15 TRBV5-1 TGCGCCAGCAGCTTCTCCCTAGGCCGCACCGGGGAGCTGTTTTTT CASSFSLGRTGELFF
TRBD1 medium-sized TRBJ1-4 13 TRBV6-4 TGTGCCAGTGTCGGGACAGGGGTTGGAAAACTGTTTTTT CASVGTGVGKLFF
TRBD2 . TRBJ2-1 16 TRBV4-1 TGCGCCAGCAGCCGAACCGGGACTAGCAGCTCCAATGAGCAGTTCTTC CASSRTGTSSSNEQFF
TRBD1 . TRBJ1-2 15 TRBV28 TGTGCCAGCAGCGCCGGGACAGGGGTAAACTATGGCTACACCTTC CASSAGTGVNYGYTF
TRBD2 . TRBJ2-1 15 TRBV19 TGTGCCAGTAGTATCCTAGCGGGCACCTACAATGAGCAGTTCTTC CASSILAGTYNEQFF
TRBD2 . TRBJ2-1 15 TRBV18 TGTGCCAGCTCACTGGGACTAGCGGGCCCCAATGAGCAGTTCTTC CASSLGLAGPNEQFF
TRBD1 . TRBJ2-1 16 TRBV11-3 TGTGCCAGCAGCGCTAGTAGGGGGACAGGGTTTAATGAGCAGTTCTTC CASSASRGTGFNEQFF
TRBD2 . TRBJ2-3 15 TRBV18 TGTGCCAGCTCACCCGGACTAGCGGGCCAAGATACGCAGTATTTT CASSPGLAGQDTQYF
. . TRBJ2-2 17 TRBV9 TGTGCCAGCAGCCCTCAGGGGGTAGCGGGGTTGCACGGGGAGCTGTTTTTT CASSPQGVAGLHGELFF
TRBD1 . TRBJ1-4 14 TRBV4-1 TGCGCCAGCAGCCCTCGGACAGGGGCTGAAGAACTGTTTTTT CASSPRTGAEELFF
. once TRBJ2-1 13 TRBV4-1 TGCGCCAGCAGCCACCCCCCTCCGGGGGAGCAGTTCTTC CASSHPPPGEQFF
TRBD1 . TRBJ1-5 14 TRBV6-5 TGTGCCAGCAGGGGACAGGGGGGGGGTCAGCCCCAGCATTTT CASRGQGGGQPQHF
TRBD1 . TRBJ1-2 14 TRBV5-1 TGCGCCAGCAGCTTGGACGCAGGGGGCTATGGCTACACCTTC CASSLDAGGYGYTF
. . TRBJ2-2 14 TRBV9 TGTGCCAGCAGCGCCAACACGAACACCGGGGAGCTGTTTTTT CASSANTNTGELFF
TRBD2 . TRBJ2-4 17 TRBV7-2 TGTGCCAGCAGCCCCGGACTAGCGGGGCGGTCGAGGAACATTCAGTACTTC CASSPGLAGRSRNIQYF
TRBD1 . TRBJ1-2 12 TRBV29-1 TGCAGCGTTGTCAGGGGGAGCTATGGCTACACCTTC CSVVRGSYGYTF
TRBD1 . TRBJ1-2 14 TRBV5-1 TGCGCCAGCAGCCGACAGGGTTCGAACTATGGCTACACCTTC CASSRQGSNYGYTF
. . TRBJ1-2 16 TRBV18 TGTGCCAGCTCACCAACCTCGGGGCAGGGGAACTATGGCTACACCTTC CASSPTSGQGNYGYTF
. . TRBJ2-7 12 TRBV11-2 TGTGCCAGCAGCTTAGTCCGTTACGAGCAGTACTTC CASSLVRYEQYF
TRBD1 . TRBJ1-3 14 TRBV10-3 TGTGCCATCACCGGGACAGGGGACGGAAACACCATATATTTT CAITGTGDGNTIYF
TRBD2 . TRBJ2-3 16 TRBV5-8 TGTGCCAGCAGCCGCGAGACTAGCGGGGAAGGGGATACGCAGTATTTT CASSRETSGEGDTQYF
. . TRBJ1-5 13 TRBV28 TGTGCCAGCAGTTTATCGGGAGAGAGGCCCCAGCATTTT CASSLSGERPQHF
TRBD1 . TRBJ1-2 16 TRBV28 TGTGCCAGCACCCTTGCCGCAAAAGGACAGGGCGCTGGCTACACCTTC CASTLAAKGQGAGYTF
TRBD2 . TRBJ2-7 14 TRBV5-6 TGTGCCAGCAGCTTGGCGGGACTAGCGGGGAGCTGTAGGTTC CASSLAGLAGSCRF
. . TRBJ1-2 16 TRBV19 TGTGCCAGTAGTATCTTAGATTCCCCAGGGAGGGATGGCTACACCTTC CASSILDSPGRDGYTF
. few TRBJ1-1 13 TRBV5-4 TGTGCCAGCAGCTTTACGGGAATTATGGAAACTTTCTTT CASSFTGIMETFF
. . TRBJ2-7 13 TRBV6-6 TGTGCCAGCTCGGGCGGGAAAGCCTACGAGCAGTACTTC CASSGGKAYEQYF
TRBD1 . TRBJ1-5 15 TRBV28 TGTGCCAGCAATTTGGGGACAGGGGGGTATCAGCCCCAGCATTTT CASNLGTGGYQPQHF
. once TRBJ2-1 11 TRBV19 TGTGCCAGTAGTATACTCAATGAGCAGTTCTTC CASSILNEQFF
. . TRBJ1-2 13 TRBV6-1 TGTGCCAGCAGTGCGGCCAGGATCTATGGCTACACCTTC CASSAARIYGYTF
TRBD1 . TRBJ2-1 15 TRBV7-2 TGTGCCAGCAGCTCTCGGGACAGGCAGTACAATGAGCAGTTCTTC CASSSRDRQYNEQFF
. . TRBJ1-4 14 TRBV7-2 TGTGCCAGCAGCTTCAGGGTCAGAGGAGAAAAACTGTTTTTT CASSFRVRGEKLFF
. . TRBJ2-5 13 TRBV12-5 TGTGCTAGTGCCCGGGATTCTCAAGAGACCCAGTACTTC CASARDSQETQYF
TRBD1 . TRBJ2-2 14 TRBV2 TGTGCCAGCAGTGAGAAACAGGGGCCCGGGGAGCTGTTTTTT CASSEKQGPGELFF
TRBD2 . TRBJ2-3 15 TRBV7-7 TGTGCCAGCAGCCCCGGGACTAGTCTACCCGATACGCAGTATTTT CASSPGTSLPDTQYF
. . TRBJ1-1 13 TRBV30 TGTGCCTGGAGTCTTGGGGAGGTCACTGAAGCTTTCTTT CAWSLGEVTEAFF